The rows below give T cell receptor beta chains drawn from one sample of a study of CD8+ T cells in alopecia areata. Profiling relied on immunoSEQ multiplex PCR, and the TCRdb table lists in-frame clones only, not all of them. The sample consists of 150,000 to 200,000 clones, less than 70% of them appearing once. Sample: CD4+ T cells sorted from blood, taken at week 4, from a patient treated with tofacitinib. These receptors were taken from a human donor with alopecia areata. CDR3s include the opening cysteine and the closing phenylalanine or tryptophan. The D gene is left open where the match is weak. Clone sizes are given selectively: once, few, many, or a class where the clone is expanded.

clone_size d_call j_call v_call cdr3_nt cdr3_aa
- - TRBJ2-1 TRBV27 TGTGCCAGTAGGGGAAGGACCTACAATGAGCAGTTCTTC CASRGRTYNEQFF
- - TRBJ1-1 TRBV7-2 TGTGCCAGCAGCTTCAGGGGATTCGGCACTGAAGCTTTCTTT CASSFRGFGTEAFF
- - TRBJ2-5 TRBV5-4 TGTGCCAGCAGCTTACCATTGGAGACCCAGTACTTC CASSLPLETQYF
- TRBD1 TRBJ2-3 TRBV29-1 TGCAGCAGTAACAGGGGTGCAGATACGCAGTATTTT CSSNRGADTQYF
- - TRBJ1-1 TRBV6-5 TGTGCCAGCAGTTACTCGACCGGGAACACTGAAGCTTTCTTT CASSYSTGNTEAFF
- - TRBJ1-5 TRBV9 TGTGCCAGCAGCGGGGATAGCAATCAGCCCCAGCATTTT CASSGDSNQPQHF
few TRBD2 TRBJ2-5 TRBV5-1 TGCGCCAGCAGCCCGGGACTAGCTCTACAAGAGACCCAGTACTTC CASSPGLALQETQYF
- TRBD2 TRBJ2-5 TRBV7-3 TGTGCCAGCAGCTTAAACGGGGGGAAGCAAGAGACCCAGTACTTC CASSLNGGKQETQYF
once TRBD1 TRBJ1-2 TRBV2 TGTGCCAGCAGCGCGGACAGGGCTGGCTACACCTTC CASSADRAGYTF
- TRBD1 TRBJ2-5 TRBV2 TGTGCCGGATGGGACAGGGGGCGAGAGACCCAGTACTTC CAGWDRGRETQYF
few TRBD1 TRBJ1-2 TRBV4-1 TGCGCCAGCAGCCTTGCCGGGACAGGGACTAACTATGGCTACACCTTC CASSLAGTGTNYGYTF
- - TRBJ2-4 TRBV7-9 TGTGCCAGCAGCCCAGAGGGCAAAAACATTCAGTACTTC CASSPEGKNIQYF
- TRBD1 TRBJ2-5 TRBV30 TGTGCCTGGAGTGGCGGGACAGGGGAGACCCAGTACTTC CAWSGGTGETQYF
- - TRBJ2-1 TRBV7-8 TGTGCCAGCAGCCGCAGGACCGCGAAACCCACCCCGGAGCAGTTCTTC CASSRRTAKPTPEQFF
once - TRBJ1-2 TRBV9 TGTGCCAGCAGCGGAACGTTCCAGGGTGTCTATGGCTACACCTTC CASSGTFQGVYGYTF
- - TRBJ2-6 TRBV30 TGTGCCTGGGGGCGGAAATCTGGGGCCAACGTCCTGACTTTC CAWGRKSGANVLTF
- TRBD1 TRBJ2-1 TRBV5-1 TGCGCCAGCAGCTTGACAGGGGGCCTAGGAAATGAGCAGTTCTTC CASSLTGGLGNEQFF
- TRBD1 TRBJ1-5 TRBV29-1 TGCAGCGTTCTCGTATTTGGACAGGGGGCCGATCAGCCCCAGCATTTT CSVLVFGQGADQPQHF
- - TRBJ2-5 TRBV15 TGTGCCACCAGCGGAGGCCAGAATCAAGAGACCCAGTACTTC CATSGGQNQETQYF
- - TRBJ2-1 TRBV29-1 TGCAGCGTTGATTTAACGGGCGCCTACAATGAGCAGTTCTTC CSVDLTGAYNEQFF
few TRBD1 TRBJ2-2 TRBV6-5 TGTGCCAGCAGTTACTCCCGGGACAGGAACACCGGGGAGCTGTTTTTT CASSYSRDRNTGELFF
few TRBD1 TRBJ2-7 TRBV7-9 TGTGCCAGCTTAAAGGGGACAGGGGGCTTCAACGAGCAGTACTTC CASLKGTGGFNEQYF
few - TRBJ1-2 TRBV2 TGTGCCAGCAGGAGAGAAGCCCTTGGCTACACCTTC CASRREALGYTF